The clone carrying this TCR beta chain appeared a single time. Its antigen is unknown. Of the isolated RNA, all was reverse transcribed, and so the sequenced material was expressed TCRB transcripts. Sequencing was performed with immunoSEQ multiplex PCR; in TCRdb, only in-frame clones are kept and a portion is missing. Of 640,000 or so clones listed, 13% were seen once; the top ten hold less than 0.025%. The data belong to a study of beta chain features in type 1 diabetes. Overall study context: Patients did not differ from healthy donors in age, gender or cell yield. In all, around 110,000,000 sorted cells from all samples were analyzed.

General study results and limits: In all four CD4+ subsets, TCRB CDR3 length was significantly, moderately reduced in type 1 diabetes.

Germline V gene sequence: CDR1 KGHSH, CDR2 LQKENI. V lost 3 bases, J lost 5 bases, and 10 bases lay in between. The CDR3 contains 13 residues. Sequencing input: naive CD4+ T cells from blood. The sequence was obtained from a man aged 18 to 35 with type 1 diabetes. This chain joins TRBV18 and TRBJ1-2, with D uncertain. The CDR3 nucleotides are TGTGCCAGCTCACCGTCGGACGGTTATGGCTACACCTTC. As protein: CASSPSDGYGYTF.